The T cell receptor (beta chain) described here comes from a study of control samples from healthy donors and cancer patients. This clone has a handful of counts. Sequencing was performed with immunoSEQ multiplex PCR; in TCRdb, only in-frame clones are kept and a portion is missing. The sample shows some 150,000 clones, under 95% of them seen only once. CDR3 length: 16 amino acids. V was pared by 2 bases and J by 0 bases, with 13 bases between. CDR1 and CDR2 (germline): MGHDK, SYGVNS. V usage is TRBV25-1 and J usage is TRBJ1-2, with a tentative D call TRBD1 (5 bases). This receptor was identified in a man between 35 and 55 years old in good health. Sequenced sample: blood. The CDR3: CASSEGAGTSNYGYTF. The CDR3 bases are TGTGCCAGCAGTGAAGGGGCAGGGACTTCTAACTATGGCTACACCTTC.